This entry features one TCR beta chain sequence. The CDR3 totals 14 residues. CDR1 and CDR2 from the germline V gene are LNHDA and SQIVND (reference sequence). The germline V and J ends were trimmed by 9 bases and 4 bases, with 19 bases remaining between them. Original processing methods: Reference gene primer amplification in the assay estimated nucleated cell counts. Clones were read by immunoSEQ multiplex PCR, and TCRdb kept only the in-frame ones, dropping some. The DNA gave D and trimming, while V, J and clone size come from that table. Among roughly 250,000 clones listed, around four fifths were seen once. The data derive from a study of blood T cell repertoires in COVID-19.

The rearrangement uses TRBV19 and TRBJ2-7, with a possible D match to TRBD1 (7 bases). The source material was peripheral blood. This TCR was recovered from a woman aged 55 to 70 with active or convalescent COVID-19. This CDR3 is CASHRRGRGYEQYF. As DNA, the CDR3 is TGTGCCAGCCACCGGAGGGGGCGCGGTTACGAGCAGTACTTC.